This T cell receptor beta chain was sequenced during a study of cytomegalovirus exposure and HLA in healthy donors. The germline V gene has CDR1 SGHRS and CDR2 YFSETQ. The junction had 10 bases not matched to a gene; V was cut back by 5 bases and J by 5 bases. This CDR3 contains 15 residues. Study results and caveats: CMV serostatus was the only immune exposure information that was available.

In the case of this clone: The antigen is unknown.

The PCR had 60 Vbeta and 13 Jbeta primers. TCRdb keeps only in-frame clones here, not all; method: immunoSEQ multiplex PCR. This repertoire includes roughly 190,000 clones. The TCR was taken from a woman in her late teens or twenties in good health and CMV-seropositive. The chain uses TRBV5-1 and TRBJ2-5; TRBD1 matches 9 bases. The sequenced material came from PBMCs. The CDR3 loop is CASRMLGQGYETQYF. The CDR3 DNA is TGCGCCAGCAGAATGTTGGGACAGGGCTACGAGACCCAGTACTTC.